One sample yielded the 21 T cell receptor beta chains listed below, sequenced in a study of OX40 agonist ivuxolimab in advanced cancers. Receptors were amplified or captured by the immunoSEQ multiplex PCR assay. In its TCRdb copy, this immuneACCESS table keeps in-frame sequences only and misses some clones. Where compared with another copy, unresolved V genes explain less than half of these, and the others have no known cause. The sample table contains around 74,000 clones; only one count was recorded for about 90% of them. The ten largest make up approximately 0.5% of the sample. This specimen was CD4+ or CD8+ T cells sorted from blood, taken in a trial of the OX40 agonist ivuxolimab. The receptors derive from an adult with an advanced solid tumor such as melanoma, head and neck, liver or kidney cancer.

The rearrangement uses TRBV19 and TRBJ1-5; 9 bases are shared with TRBD1. V lost 4 bases, J lost 6 bases, and 7 bases stayed unmatched. The germline V gene has CDR1 LNHDA and CDR2 SQIVND (reference sequence). The CDR3 has 15 amino acids. CDR3 sequence: CASSSGQGFSQPQHF. CDR3 sequence (DNA): TGTGCCAGTAGTAGTGGACAGGGGTTCTCTCAGCCCCAGCATTTT. Full variable domain (remainder filled in from reference TRBV19 and TRBJ1-5): DGGITQSPKYLFRKEGQNVTLSCEQNLNHDAMYWYRQDPGQGLRLIYYSQIVNDFQKGDIAEGYSVSREKKESFPLTVTSAQKNPTAFYLCASSSGQGFSQPQHFGDGTRLSIL.

The chain recombines TRBV29-1 with TRBJ2-3; D not resolved. CDR1 is SQVTM, CDR2 ANQGSEA, per germline. The CDR3 covers 11 residues. Deletions cut 2 bases from V and 9 bases from J, with 9 bases between. In DNA, the CDR3 is TGCAGCGTTGAATCAGGAAGGACGCAGTATTTT. Its translation: CSVESGRTQYF.

The V gene is TRBV5-1, the J gene TRBJ2-3; 9 positions agree with TRBD2. The J segment lost 3 bases and the V segment lost 4 bases, leaving 9 bases of the junction unmatched. The V gene's germline CDR1 is SGHRS and CDR2 YFSETQ. The CDR3 covers 16 residues. CDR3 protein: CASSPRVAGATDTQYF. DNA of the CDR3: TGCGCCAGCAGCCCCCGGGTAGCGGGAGCTACAGATACGCAGTATTTT.

CDR3 residues: CASRGAAGDEQYF. In DNA, the CDR3 is TGTGCCAGCAGGGGGGCTGCGGGCGACGAGCAGTACTTC. The chain recombines TRBV28 with TRBJ2-7, with a possible D match to TRBD1 (6 bases). The CDR3 loop spans 13 amino acids. In germline, CDR1 is MDHEN, CDR2 SYDVKM. The V end lost 6 bases, the J end lost 5 bases, and 14 bases lay between the germline ends.

The chain joins TRBV21-1 to TRBJ2-1; the listed D gene, TRBD2, was not tested against the DNA. TRBV21-1 is classified as a pseudogene. The CDR3 sequence is 16 residues long. The CDR3 DNA is TGTGCCAGCAGCAAAAAACGCAGCGGGAGGCGCAATGAGCAGTTCTTC. Encoded protein: CASSKKRSGRRNEQFF.

The chain links TRBV7-2 to TRBJ2-1; TRBD2 matches 11 bases. V dropped 5 bases and J dropped 5; count of bases not matched to a gene: 5. Germline CDR1 is SGHTA and CDR2 is FQGNSA. CDR3 length equals 15 residues. For the CDR3, the DNA is TGTGCCAGCAGCCAAGGACTAGCGGGTAACAATGAGCAGTTCTTC. Translated, it gives CASSQGLAGNNEQFF.

The chain links TRBV28 to TRBJ1-5; D is uncertain. CDR3 size: 18 residues. The germline V and J ends were trimmed by 1 base and 5 bases, with 21 bases remaining between them. Germline assignment: CDR1 MDHEN and CDR2 SYDVKM. CDR3 coding DNA: TGTGCCAGCAGTTTATCCCCGGGCTTAGGAGGGATTGATCAGCCCCAGCATTTT. This sequence encodes CASSLSPGLGGIDQPQHF.

This chain joins TRBV29-1 and TRBJ2-4; tentative D call: TRBD2 (6 bases). V shed 7 bases and J shed 1 base, with 17 bases lying between them. In germline, CDR1 is SQVTM, CDR2 ANQGSEA. This CDR3 region has 15 residues. The CDR3 DNA follows: TGCAGCGCCGCCCTCCCTGGGGGGGCCAAAAACATTCAGTACTTC. It encodes CSAALPGGAKNIQYF.

This chain connects TRBV5-4 to TRBJ2-7, with 7 bases aligning to TRBD1. The V and J ends lost 7 bases and 2 bases, in that order; junction bases with no gene match: 6. Germline V gives CDR1 SGHNT, CDR2 YYREEE (reference sequence). CDR3 length: 13 amino acids. The CDR3: CASRYRGAYEQYF. The CDR3 region has the DNA TGTGCCAGCCGTTACAGGGGAGCCTACGAGCAGTACTTC.

This clone has just one count. J is TRBJ2-7 and V is TRBV6-5, with D perhaps being TRBD1 or TRBD2 (5 bases each). Germline CDR1 and CDR2: MNHEY and SVGAGI. This CDR3 is built from 13 residues. Trimming left V 6 bases short and J 2 bases short, with 11 bases between. This chain's CDR3 is CASRERGPYEQYF. The CDR3 DNA reads as TGTGCCAGCAGGGAAAGGGGACCCTACGAGCAGTACTTC.

The chain combines TRBV28 with TRBJ1-2; D unresolved. The CDR3 totals 15 residues. CDR1 and CDR2 (germline): MDHEN, SYDVKM. Trimming cost V 7 bases and J 7 bases, with 22 bases left between them. In DNA form, the CDR3 reads TGTGCCAGCACCCCCCCCCGGCTGGGGTCGGGTGGCTACACCTTC. Translated: CASTPPRLGSGGYTF.

The chain combines TRBV7-3 with TRBJ2-5; no clear D gene. CDR3 length: 14 amino acids. With 3 bases removed from V and 0 bases from J, the gap between germline ends came to 8 bases. The germline V gene has CDR1 SGHTA and CDR2 FQGTGA. CDR3 DNA sequence: TGTGCCAGCAGCTTGGCAGTGGACCAAGAGACCCAGTACTTC. It translates to CASSLAVDQETQYF.

This chain uses TRBV5-5 with TRBJ1-1; D is possibly TRBD1 (5 bases). Between the trimmed V and J ends, which lost 3 bases and 3 bases, there was a span of 9 bases. CDR1 and CDR2 from the germline V gene are SGHKS and YYEKEE (reference sequence). The CDR3 is 13 residues long. The CDR3 spells CASSYWGDTEAFF. CDR3 DNA sequence: TGTGCCAGCAGCTATTGGGGGGACACTGAAGCTTTCTTT.

V is TRBV7-9 and J is TRBJ2-7, with D possibly being TRBD1 (5 bases). Trimming took off 5 bases at V and 3 bases at J, with 8 bases between the two ends. Germline assignment: CDR1 SEHNR and CDR2 FQNEAQ (reference sequence). The CDR3 sequence is 12 residues long. The CDR3, as DNA: TGTGCCAGCAGCGCAACAGGCTACGAGCAGTACTTC. Translating gives CASSATGYEQYF.

This chain joins TRBV30 and TRBJ2-7, with 7 bases identical to TRBD2. Germline CDR1 is GTSNPN and CDR2 is SVGIG (reference sequence). The CDR3 runs 14 residues. V trimming: 3 bases; J trimming: 3 bases; junction bases outside the gene matches: 8. Written as DNA, the CDR3 is TGTGCCTGGAGCACCGGGACTACTCACTACGAGCAGTACTTC. Its protein is CAWSTGTTHYEQYF.

The gene calls are TRBV5-4 and TRBJ2-4; D may be TRBD2 (5 bases). CDR1 is SGHNT, CDR2 YYREEE, per germline (reference sequence). The V end was cut by 1 base, the J end by 5 bases, with 7 bases between. This CDR3 is built from 13 residues. This CDR3 is CASSLPAENIQYF. The DNA of the CDR3 is TGTGCCAGCAGCTTGCCAGCGGAAAACATTCAGTACTTC.

The rearrangement uses TRBV19 and TRBJ1-1; D gene unclear. V dropped 4 bases and J dropped 1 base, with 7 bases sitting between them. This CDR3 spans 13 amino acids. Germline V gene lookup returns CDR1 LNHDA and CDR2 SQIVND (reference sequence). The CDR3 region has the DNA TGTGCCAGTAGTAGGTGGGAGAACACTGAAGCTTTCTTT. Translation: CASSRWENTEAFF.

The chain links TRBV7-8 to TRBJ2-1; 8 nucleotides match TRBD2. Germline V gene lookup returns CDR1 SGHVS and CDR2 FQNEAQ. The J segment lost 6 bases and the V segment lost 1 base, leaving 8 bases of the junction unmatched. CDR3 length equals 16 residues. DNA of the CDR3: TGTGCCAGCAGCTTAGGGGGGGGACTAGGAAGCAATGAGCAGTTCTTC. It is translated as CASSLGGGLGSNEQFF.

This chain links TRBV28 with TRBJ1-5; D gene ambiguous. Germline lookup yields CDR1 MDHEN and CDR2 SYDVKM. This CDR3 has 19 amino acids. The germline V and J ends were trimmed by 3 bases and 0 bases, with 21 bases remaining between them. CDR3 nucleotide sequence: TGTGCCAGCAGTTTCGCCCCTGAGTTCCGGAGAGATAGCAATCAGCCCCAGCATTTT. Translated, it gives CASSFAPEFRRDSNQPQHF.

The chain employs TRBV19 and TRBJ1-1; D remains ambiguous. CDR1 and CDR2 (germline): LNHDA, SQIVND (reference sequence). The CDR3 has 17 residues. Trimming removed 5 bases from V and 5 bases from J, with 24 bases in between. DNA of the CDR3: TGTGCCAGTAGTTTTATCCGGGGTCGGAATGGAAAAACTGAAGCTTTCTTT. It yields the protein CASSFIRGRNGKTEAFF.

The chain uses TRBV25-1 and TRBJ2-7, with 9 bases lining up with TRBD1. With 9 bases clipped from V and 5 bases from J, the junction kept 11 bases outside the gene matches. Germline V gene sequence: CDR1 MGHDK, CDR2 SYGVNS. This CDR3 has 14 amino acids. Written as DNA, the CDR3 is TGTGCCAGTAACCCGGGACAGGGTCTTAACGAGCAGTACTTC. Amino acid sequence: CASNPGQGLNEQYF.